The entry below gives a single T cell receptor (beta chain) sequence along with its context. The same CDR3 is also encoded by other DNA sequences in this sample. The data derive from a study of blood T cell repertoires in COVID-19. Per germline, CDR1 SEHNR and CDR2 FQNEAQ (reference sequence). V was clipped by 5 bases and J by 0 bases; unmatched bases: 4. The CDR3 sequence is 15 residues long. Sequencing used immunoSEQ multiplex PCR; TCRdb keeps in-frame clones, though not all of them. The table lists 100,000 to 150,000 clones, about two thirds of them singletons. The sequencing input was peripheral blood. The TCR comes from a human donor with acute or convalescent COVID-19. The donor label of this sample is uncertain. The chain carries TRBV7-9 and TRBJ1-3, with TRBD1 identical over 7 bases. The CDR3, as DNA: TGTGCCAGCAGCCGATGGGACAGCTCTGGAAACACCATATATTTT. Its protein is CASSRWDSSGNTIYF.